Below, one T cell receptor (beta chain) is given with its context. Its antigen is not known. A junction boundary mismatches the germline segment, possibly from a read error. RNA was extracted from bulk tissue without any cell sorting. Distant lung tissue was collected more than 3 cm away from the tumor edge. Between August and November 2014, newly diagnosed, chemotherapy-naive lung cancer patients underwent thoracic surgery in China. The library came from three nested PCR rounds adapted from ARM-PCR protocols. TCRdb processed the multiplex PCR reads anew with MiXCR; each CDR3 protein has one entry. The sample yields approximately 66,000 distinct CDR3 sequences, over 60% seen once. The V gene's germline CDR1 is SGHAT and CDR2 FQNNGV. This CDR3 contains 14 residues. This entry belongs to a study of tumor and adjacent non-tumor tissue in lung cancer. Study-level background: Samples averaged approximately 4.2 million productive TCRbeta reads each. Whole-study findings and limits: Normal lung showed higher cumulative top 100 clone frequency than tumor.

This TCR derives from a man aged 65 to 85 with non-small cell lung cancer. The genes are TRBV11-2 and TRBJ2-7; a possible D gene is TRBD1 (5 bases). Sequencing was performed on distant non-tumor lung tissue. CDR3 protein: CASSIGDRSYGQYF. In DNA, the CDR3 is TGTGCCAGCAGCATAGGAGACAGAAGCTACGGGCAGTACTTC.